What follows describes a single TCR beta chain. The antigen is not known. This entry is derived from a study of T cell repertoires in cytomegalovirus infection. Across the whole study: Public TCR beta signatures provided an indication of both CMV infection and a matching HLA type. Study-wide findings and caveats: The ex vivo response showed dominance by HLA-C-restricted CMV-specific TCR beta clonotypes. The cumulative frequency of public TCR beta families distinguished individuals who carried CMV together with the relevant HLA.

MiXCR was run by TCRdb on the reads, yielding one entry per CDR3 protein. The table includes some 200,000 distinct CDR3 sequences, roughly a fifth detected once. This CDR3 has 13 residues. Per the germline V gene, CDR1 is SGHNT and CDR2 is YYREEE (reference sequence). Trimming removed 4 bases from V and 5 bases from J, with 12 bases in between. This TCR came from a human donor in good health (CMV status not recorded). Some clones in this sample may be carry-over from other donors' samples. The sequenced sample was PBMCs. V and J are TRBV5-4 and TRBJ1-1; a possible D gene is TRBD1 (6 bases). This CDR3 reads CASSTEQGTEAFF. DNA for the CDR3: TGTGCCAGCAGCACAGAACAGGGAACTGAAGCTTTCTTT.